What follows are 6 T cell receptor beta chains derived from one specimen sequenced in a study of T cell responses to AZD1222 COVID-19 vaccine. Profiled with immunoSEQ multiplex PCR; TCRdb holds only in-frame clones, not every one. The sample holds 120,000 to 150,000 clones, about 87% seen once. The starting material was peripheral blood, obtained on day 0 of AZD1222 vaccination. The receptors originated from an adult in good health.

J is TRBJ1-4 and V is TRBV5-1, with D possibly TRBD1 on 5 matching bases. The germline gives CDR1 SGHRS, CDR2 YFSETQ. The V end lost 0 bases, the J end lost 4 bases, and 7 bases lay between the germline ends. The CDR3 has 14 residues. CDR3 bases: TGCGCCAGCAGCTTGGAGGGGATTAATGAAAAACTGTTTTTT. Protein: CASSLEGINEKLFF.

The chain carries TRBV28 and TRBJ2-5, with D perhaps matching TRBD1 (6 bases). Trimming removed 3 bases from V and 5 bases from J, with 13 bases in between. This CDR3 spans 14 amino acids. The germline CDR1 and CDR2 sequences are MDHEN and SYDVKM. DNA of the CDR3: TGTGCCAGCAGTTTTGGGGCACAGGGCGAGACCCAGTACTTC. It codes for CASSFGAQGETQYF.

This rearrangement joins TRBV19 to TRBJ2-1; tentative D call: TRBD2 (7 bases). V was shortened by 7 bases and J by 7 bases, with 20 bases between the two germline ends. This CDR3 spans 15 amino acids. CDR1 is LNHDA, CDR2 SQIVND, per germline (reference sequence). CDR3 coding DNA: TGTGCCAGTATGAGAGGGAGGGGGGTCCGTAATGAGCAGTTCTTC. This translates into CASMRGRGVRNEQFF.

The V call is TRBV9, the J call TRBJ1-5; D might be TRBD1 (6 bases). The length of the CDR3 is 16 residues. V lost 0 bases to trimming and J lost 7 bases, with 17 bases between them. Germline V gene sequence: CDR1 SGDLS, CDR2 YYNGEE. The CDR3 sequence: CASSVGPGRGDQPQHF. The CDR3 nucleotides read TGTGCCAGCAGCGTAGGCCCGGGGAGGGGGGACCAGCCCCAGCATTTT.

The DNA for the CDR3 is TGTGCCAGCAGTGAAAATCCAGGGTGGTACTTC. Encoded protein: CASSENPGWYF. V gene TRBV2 combines with J gene TRBJ2-5; the D gene is possibly TRBD1 (5 bases). CDR3 length equals 11 residues. The V gene lost 2 bases and the J gene lost 13 bases, with 11 bases spanning the gap. The V gene's germline CDR1 is SNHLY and CDR2 FYNNEI.

The chain carries TRBV6-2 or TRBV6-3 and TRBJ2-1; a possible D gene is TRBD2 (6 bases). Trimming stripped 4 bases from V and 0 bases from J, with 10 bases between. Germline CDR1 MNHEY, CDR2 SVGEGT. CDR3 length equals 15 residues. CDR3 region: CASSLAVSSYNEQFF. DNA of the CDR3: TGTGCCAGCAGTTTAGCGGTTAGCTCCTACAATGAGCAGTTCTTC.